The present T cell receptor beta chain was sequenced within a study of patients and donors after allogeneic stem cell transplantation (dated by TCRdb to about 2020). Library creation used RT-PCR. Sequencing used a NextSeq 550. TCRdb trimmed public reads at Q25 via fastp, called clones via MiXCR and kept in-frame beta chains. For every CDR3 protein sequence, its rows merge into one entry that carries the most common genes and DNA. This sample is represented by about a million distinct CDR3 sequences; roughly 18% of them were singletons. Around 6% of the sample is in the top ten clones. The CDR3 starts with the cysteine, ends with the phenylalanine, and has 14 residues. CDR3 DNA only is kept here, 42 bases in frame from base 1. The germline V gene yields SGHRS for CDR1 and YFSETQ for CDR2. V sheds 2 bases and J sheds 3 bases, leaving 9 bases between their ends. This clonotype appeared many times. Its recognized antigen is unknown. Base qualities are not recorded, but no much larger clone differs from it by a single base.

This receptor chain uses TRBV5-1 and TRBJ2-1; confidence is insufficient to name the D gene. Source material: blood, either unsorted or a sorted T cell fraction (not recorded which). The sequence was collected from a human donor who was either an allogeneic HSCT recipient or a stem cell or donor lymphocyte infusion donor (not recorded which). It is not recorded whose cells these are; they may come from a transplant donor. The sequence in DNA is TGCGCCAGCAGCTTCAACGCGGACTACAATGAGCAGTTCTTC. Translated, it gives CASSFNADYNEQFF.